Listed here is a single T cell receptor beta chain. The source of the sample is a study of technical replicates of blood from several donors. The repertoire was sequenced with immunoSEQ multiplex PCR; TCRdb's copy has only in-frame clones and lacks some. The table includes about 12,000 clones, approximately 95% detected once. This receptor was obtained from a human donor in good health. Sample: PBMCs.

In DNA form, the CDR3 reads TGTGCCAGCAGGCGGGACCTCTATGGCTACACCTTC. Its protein product is CASRRDLYGYTF. The V and J genes are TRBV6-1 and TRBJ1-2; TRBD1 might be the D (5 bases). Germline V gene data show CDR1 as MNHNS and CDR2 as SASEGT. This CDR3 has 12 residues. V was clipped by 6 bases and J by 4 bases, with 9 bases between them.